The rows below give T cell receptor beta chains drawn from one sample of a study of blood T cell repertoires in COVID-19. Using immunoSEQ multiplex PCR, the repertoire was profiled, and TCRdb retains in-frame clones only, with some absent. The sample carries about 300,000 clones, about 91% recorded once. The sequenced sample consisted of peripheral blood. Receptors were obtained from a woman in her 30s who had recovered from COVID-19. Both conserved end residues are part of each CDR3. D genes are given only for firm matches. Size is omitted from some rows. Given values are once, few, many or a class for expanded clones.

V: TRBV19
J: TRBJ2-5
size: NA
D: TRBD1
CDR3: CASMPGTGDPETQYF
DNA: TGTGCCAGTATGCCTGGGACAGGGGATCCGGAGACCCAGTACTTC

V: TRBV30
J: TRBJ1-5
size: NA
D: NA
CDR3: CAWSVRENQPQHF
DNA: TGTGCCTGGAGTGTACGAGAAAATCAGCCCCAGCATTTT

V: TRBV5-1
J: TRBJ1-6
size: NA
D: TRBD1
CDR3: CASSGTGGDNSPLHF
DNA: TGCGCCAGCAGCGGAACAGGGGGAGACAATTCACCCCTCCACTTT

V: TRBV25-1
J: TRBJ2-5
size: NA
D: TRBD1
CDR3: CASSERRQGAYQETQYF
DNA: TGTGCCAGCAGTGAACGAAGACAGGGGGCGTACCAAGAGACCCAGTACTTC

V: TRBV6-2/TRBV6-3
J: TRBJ2-2
size: few
D: NA
CDR3: CASSYNSNTGELFF
DNA: TGTGCCAGCAGTTACAACAGTAACACCGGGGAGCTGTTTTTT

V: TRBV3-1/TRBV3-2
J: TRBJ1-1
size: NA
D: NA
CDR3: CASSLSTRTEAFF
DNA: TGTGCCAGCAGCCTTTCTACGAGGACTGAAGCTTTCTTT

V: TRBV6-6
J: TRBJ2-5
size: once
D: NA
CDR3: CASGGTVEETQYF
DNA: TGTGCCAGCGGAGGGACAGTCGAAGAGACCCAGTACTTC

V: TRBV27
J: TRBJ2-7
size: NA
D: NA
CDR3: CASSLFRPGAGADEQYF
DNA: TGTGCCAGCAGTTTATTCCGCCCAGGAGCAGGAGCGGACGAGCAGTACTTC

V: TRBV6-1
J: TRBJ2-2
size: few
D: TRBD1
CDR3: CASSEAGTGAGELFF
DNA: TGTGCCAGCAGTGAAGCGGGGACAGGGGCAGGGGAGCTGTTTTTT

V: TRBV19
J: TRBJ1-4
size: few
D: NA
CDR3: CASSVTGNPTNEKLFF
DNA: TGTGCCAGTAGTGTGACGGGGAATCCAACTAATGAAAAACTGTTTTTT